Listed below are T cell receptor beta chains from one sample, sequenced in a study of cytomegalovirus exposure and HLA in healthy donors. The data were produced by immunoSEQ multiplex PCR, yet TCRdb's version contains in-frame clones alone and is incomplete. The top ten hold around 3.2% of the sample, which has about 150,000 clones, 70% to 80% seen once. Sequencing was performed on PBMCs. These receptors came from a human donor in good health. The CDR3 runs from the conserved cysteine through the conserved F or W. Each record gives: J gene, clone size, CDR3 length, V gene, D gene, CDR3 DNA, CDR3 protein. A D gene is named only where the DNA matches it firmly. Clone sizes are given selectively: once, few, many, or a class where the clone is expanded.

TRBJ1-4,-,15,TRBV7-9,-,TGTGCCAGCAGCTTCCAGGGATATGGTAATGAAAAACTGTTTTTT,CASSFQGYGNEKLFF
TRBJ1-1,-,13,TRBV10-3,-,TGTGCCATCGCACCAGAGGGAAACAATGAAGCTTTCTTT,CAIAPEGNNEAFF
TRBJ2-7,once,15,TRBV28,-,TGTGCCAGCAGTTTATTTTTTAGAGGGTCCGGCGAGCAGTACTTC,CASSLFFRGSGEQYF
TRBJ2-1,-,14,TRBV6-4,TRBD2,TGTGCCAGCAGTGTAAGCGGGGGGTCAGGGGAGCAGTTCTTC,CASSVSGGSGEQFF
TRBJ1-1,once,12,TRBV19,TRBD1,TGTGCCAGTGGACAGGTGAACACTGAAGCTTTCTTT,CASGQVNTEAFF
TRBJ2-7,few,14,TRBV6-4,TRBD2,TGTGCCAGCAGTGACGGGACTAGCGGGAGCGAGCAGTACTTC,CASSDGTSGSEQYF
TRBJ2-6,-,16,TRBV19,-,TGTGCCAGCCGACACCCCCTACCCTCTGGGGCCAACGTCCTGACTTTC,CASRHPLPSGANVLTF
TRBJ2-3,-,16,TRBV18,-,TGTGCCAGCTCCCTGATCGCACCAGGTTACACAGATACGCAGTATTTT,CASSLIAPGYTDTQYF
TRBJ2-5,-,15,TRBV19,TRBD2,TGTGCCAGTAGTACTACGGGACTAGCAGGGGAGACCCAGTACTTC,CASSTTGLAGETQYF
TRBJ1-1,few,14,TRBV5-8,TRBD1,TGTGCCAGCAGTTATACAGGGGGGAGTACTGAAGCTTTCTTT,CASSYTGGSTEAFF
TRBJ2-3,-,13,TRBV2,-,TGTGCCAACCAAGACTTATACACAGATACGCAGTATTTT,CANQDLYTDTQYF
TRBJ2-7,-,15,TRBV27,-,TGTGCCAGCAGGTCAGGTGGAGGGTTCCCCTACGAGCAGTACTTC,CASRSGGGFPYEQYF
TRBJ2-1,-,15,TRBV5-4,TRBD2,TGTGCCAGCAGCCGCGATAGCGGGGTAAGAGTAGAGCAGTTCTTC,CASSRDSGVRVEQFF
TRBJ2-2,-,14,TRBV18,-,TGTGCCAGCTCACCGGACGGGAGTAACGGGGAGCTGTTTTTT,CASSPDGSNGELFF
TRBJ2-2,-,16,TRBV11-1,TRBD2,TGTGCCAGCAGCCGGGGACTAGCGGGAAACACCGGGGAGCTGTTTTTT,CASSRGLAGNTGELFF
TRBJ2-1,-,17,TRBV13,-,TGTGCCAGCAGCTTACTAAGGGGCGCGTCGACCCACAATGAGCAGTTCTTC,CASSLLRGASTHNEQFF
TRBJ2-7,once,16,TRBV7-9,TRBD2,TGTGCCAGCCTCCCCGAGGGCAGCGGGGGCTCCTACGAGCAGTACTTC,CASLPEGSGGSYEQYF
TRBJ2-7,-,14,TRBV2,TRBD1,TGTGCCAGCGCGGGAGGGACAGGGGGCTACGAGCAGTACTTC,CASAGGTGGYEQYF
TRBJ2-1,-,14,TRBV10-2,TRBD2,TGCGCCAGCGGGGCCCTAGCGGGCTACAATGAGCAGTTCTTC,CASGALAGYNEQFF
TRBJ2-7,-,16,TRBV25-1,-,TGTGCCAGCAGTGAATCGGGAGCACCGAGCTCCTACGAGCAGTACTTC,CASSESGAPSSYEQYF
TRBJ1-6,-,13,TRBV6-5,-,TGTGCCAGCATGAGAAACTATAATTCACCCCTCCACTTT,CASMRNYNSPLHF
TRBJ1-2,few,15,TRBV29-1,TRBD1,TGCAGCGTTGAGAGGGGGACAGGGGGTATCTATGGCTACACCTTC,CSVERGTGGIYGYTF
TRBJ2-7,-,17,TRBV15,TRBD1,TGTGCCACCAGCCTCCAGTCCGGGACAGGGGGCCGGTACGAGCAGTACTTC,CATSLQSGTGGRYEQYF
TRBJ2-1,few,15,TRBV7-9,TRBD2,TGTGCCAGCAGCCTTGGGACTAGCGGGGACCGGGGGCAGTTCTTC,CASSLGTSGDRGQFF
TRBJ2-5,-,15,TRBV7-2,-,TGTGCCAGCAGCTTTCAGGGGGGCTACCAAGAGACCCAGTACTTC,CASSFQGGYQETQYF
TRBJ2-1,-,16,TRBV11-2,TRBD1,TGTGCCAGCAGCTCAATAGGACAGGGACCCCGCAATGAGCAGTTCTTC,CASSSIGQGPRNEQFF
TRBJ2-7,few,15,TRBV6-5,TRBD2,TGTGCCAGCAGTAACCCTAGCGGGGGGGCATACGAGCAGTACTTC,CASSNPSGGAYEQYF